This entry lists 7 T cell receptor beta chains sequenced from one sample in a study of T cell changes during pregnancy in multiple sclerosis. Method: immunoSEQ multiplex PCR; TCRdb's copy keeps in-frame clones and lacks some. Of roughly 42,000 clones listed, approximately 91% are singletons. Specimen: CD4+ T cells from peripheral blood mononuclear cells, collected in the first trimester of pregnancy. All receptors derive from a female donor with multiple sclerosis, enrolled in a pregnancy study.

A note on this clone: Its ends do not fully match the called genes, so a read error is possible. V and J are TRBV27 and TRBJ1-1; 7 nucleotides align to TRBD1. The CDR3 covers 13 residues. Germline values: CDR1 MNHEY, CDR2 SMNVEV (reference sequence). Written as DNA, the CDR3 is TGTGCCAGCAGCGGAAGACAGGGTGCTGATGCTTTCTTT. This gives the protein CASSGRQGADAFF.

The rearrangement uses TRBV2 and TRBJ2-7, with D hard to call. Germline V gene data show CDR1 as SNHLY and CDR2 as FYNNEI. Trimming stripped 1 base from V and 0 bases from J, with 10 bases between. This CDR3 spans 15 amino acids. The CDR3 spells CASSEERIYSYEQYF. The DNA of the CDR3 is TGTGCCAGCAGTGAAGAGAGGATTTACTCCTACGAGCAGTACTTC.

The chain carries TRBV5-6 and TRBJ2-1; TRBD1 agrees at 10 bases. The germline CDR1 and CDR2 sequences are SGHDT and YYEEEE. Unmatched junction bases numbered 15, after V lost 2 bases and J lost 7 bases. This CDR3 is 18 amino acids long. CDR3 loop: CASSFILSRDRGANEQFF. In DNA form, the CDR3 reads TGTGCCAGCAGCTTTATCTTAAGTAGGGACAGGGGAGCGAATGAGCAGTTCTTC.

This sequence joins TRBV15 and TRBJ2-3; 14 nucleotides align to TRBD2. The V gene end was trimmed by 0 bases and the J gene end by 3 bases; junction bases not matched to a gene: 14. Germline lookup yields CDR1 LNHNV and CDR2 YYDKDF (reference sequence). The CDR3 runs to 21 residues. The CDR3 bases are TGTGCCACCAGCAGAGATCCGACCAGGCTTGGACTAGCGGGAGGAACAGATACGCAGTATTTT. This codes for CATSRDPTRLGLAGGTDTQYF.

In DNA, the CDR3 is TGTGCCAGCACCGAGGACAGGAGGACTGAAGCTTTCTTT. Translated, it gives CASTEDRRTEAFF. The V call is TRBV28, the J call TRBJ1-1; 7 bases are a match to TRBD1. After removal of 7 bases from V and 5 bases from J, the junction contained 7 bases not matched to a gene. The CDR3 runs 13 residues. Germline values: CDR1 MDHEN, CDR2 SYDVKM.

The chain couples TRBV4-3 to TRBJ2-1, with TRBD2 matching 10 bases. The CDR3 runs 17 residues. Germline V lookup: CDR1 LGHNA, CDR2 YSLEER. Trimming removed 0 bases from V and 4 bases from J; junction bases left unmatched: 6. CDR3 in DNA: TGCGCCAGCAGCCAAGATTCGGGAGCGGGAGGGTACAATGAGCAGTTCTTC. It translates to CASSQDSGAGGYNEQFF.

This chain joins TRBV9 and TRBJ2-7; 9 nucleotides match TRBD2. This CDR3 contains 14 residues. V trimming: 3 bases; J trimming: 4 bases; junction bases outside the gene matches: 5. Germline V lookup: CDR1 SGDLS, CDR2 YYNGEE. CDR3 nucleotide sequence: TGTGCCAGCAGCGGCATTAGCGGGGGTTACGAGCAGTACTTC. Its translation is CASSGISGGYEQYF.